This T cell receptor (beta chain) was sequenced during a study of blood T cell repertoires in COVID-19. Study context: Samples came from the United States, Italy and Spain, spanning acute and convalescent COVID-19.

The assay was immunoSEQ multiplex PCR, and TCRdb's table has in-frame clones only and misses some. The table shows about 150,000 clones, with over 75% occurring only once. Recovery meant two consecutive negative NP/OP PCR tests, professional clearance, or resolved symptoms. This clone was recorded only once. The sample contains more than one DNA sequence encoding this CDR3. The CDR3 runs to 14 residues. V gave up 9 bases and J gave up 0 bases; unmatched junction bases: 5. Germline CDR1 is LNHDA and CDR2 is SQIVND (reference sequence). The sequence was collected from a woman in her 50s who had recovered from COVID-19. The rearrangement uses TRBV19 and TRBJ1-1; 9 positions match TRBD1. Sequenced sample: PBMCs or T cells enriched from blood (not recorded which). The CDR3 protein is CASSGQGLNTEAFF. The CDR3 nucleotides are TGTGCCAGCAGCGGACAGGGGTTGAACACTGAAGCTTTCTTT.